This TCR beta chain is drawn from a study of OX40 agonist ivuxolimab in advanced cancers. Study results and limitations: There was clonal expansion of CD4+ and CD8+ blood T cells by week 6 at 0.1 to 3.0 mg/kg. There were, on average, more expanded clones in CD8+ T cells than in CD4+.

CDR1 is MNHNY and CDR2 is SVGAGI in the germline V gene (reference sequence). The CDR3 is made up of 14 amino acids. Trimming took off 6 bases at V and 6 bases at J, with 18 bases between the two ends. In regard to this clone: The antigen remains unidentified.

TCRdb keeps only in-frame clones here, not all; method: immunoSEQ multiplex PCR. The table records about 58,000 clones, around nine tenths of them present only once. The chain joins TRBV6-6 to TRBJ2-7; either TRBD1 or TRBD2 may fit D (5 bases each). This clonotype originated in an adult with an advanced solid tumor such as melanoma, head and neck, liver or kidney cancer. The source material was CD4+ or CD8+ T cells sorted from blood, sampled in a trial of the OX40 agonist ivuxolimab. CDR3 sequence (DNA): TGTGCCAGCAGCTCCATCGGTGGGGGAACCGAGCAGTACTTC. This sequence encodes CASSSIGGGTEQYF.